Listed below are T cell receptor beta chains from one sample, sequenced in a study of CD8+CD57+ T cells in acquired aplastic anemia. TCRdb reanalysed the reads using MiXCR and keeps one entry per CDR3 protein. The table shows approximately 98,000 distinct CDR3 sequences, with 40% to 65% occurring only once. The source material was sorted CD4+, CD8+, or CD8+CD57+ T cells (not recorded which) from PBMCs. The receptors stem from a human donor in good health, serving as a control. Both conserved end residues are trimmed from each CDR3.

>TRBV13
ASSSGANTGELF
>TRBV19
ASDQGARDEQY
>TRBV4-2
ASSQDKGFYGYT
>TRBV19
ASSPRDSGKRLGANVLT
>TRBV15
ATSREGGGADTQY
>TRBV6-5
ASRPRTSYEQY
>TRBV11-3
ASSRRGTDTQY
>TRBV7-9
ASSLNRGRGYT
>TRBV5-1
ASNTDRGSSYEQY
>TRBV24-1
ATSEAGTYEQY
>TRBV25-1
ASSGGAGGGQPQH
>TRBV6-5
ASSYSGQVFNYGYT
>TRBV5-5
ASSTDMNTEAF
>TRBV12-3/TRBV12-4
ASRISGAGANVLT
>TRBV7-3
ASSLKGTGPIEAF
>TRBV6-1
ASSPTQGQPQH
>TRBV19
ASSLTFEPYNQPQH
>TRBV10-1
ASDGNKMYGYT
>TRBV10-3
AISGTGTEAF
>TRBV29-1
SVEGRVNTEAF
>TRBV29-1
SVGPGGHEQY
>TRBV25-1
ASSITGINTEAF